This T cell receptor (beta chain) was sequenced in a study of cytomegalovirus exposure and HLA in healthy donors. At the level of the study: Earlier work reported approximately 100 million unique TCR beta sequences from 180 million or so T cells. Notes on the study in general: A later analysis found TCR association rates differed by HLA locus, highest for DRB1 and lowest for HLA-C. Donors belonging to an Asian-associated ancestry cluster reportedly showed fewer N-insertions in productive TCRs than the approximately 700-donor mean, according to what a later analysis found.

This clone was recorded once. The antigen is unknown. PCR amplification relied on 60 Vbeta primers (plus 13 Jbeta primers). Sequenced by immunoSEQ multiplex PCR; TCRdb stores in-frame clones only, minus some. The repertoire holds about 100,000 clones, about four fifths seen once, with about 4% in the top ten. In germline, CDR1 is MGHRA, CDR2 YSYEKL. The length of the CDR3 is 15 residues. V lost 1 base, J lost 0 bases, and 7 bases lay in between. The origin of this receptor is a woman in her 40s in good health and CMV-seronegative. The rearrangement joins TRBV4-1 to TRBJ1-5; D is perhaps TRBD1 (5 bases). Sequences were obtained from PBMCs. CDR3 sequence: CASSQGDFSNQPQHF. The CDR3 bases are TGCGCCAGCAGCCAAGGGGACTTTAGCAATCAGCCCCAGCATTTT.